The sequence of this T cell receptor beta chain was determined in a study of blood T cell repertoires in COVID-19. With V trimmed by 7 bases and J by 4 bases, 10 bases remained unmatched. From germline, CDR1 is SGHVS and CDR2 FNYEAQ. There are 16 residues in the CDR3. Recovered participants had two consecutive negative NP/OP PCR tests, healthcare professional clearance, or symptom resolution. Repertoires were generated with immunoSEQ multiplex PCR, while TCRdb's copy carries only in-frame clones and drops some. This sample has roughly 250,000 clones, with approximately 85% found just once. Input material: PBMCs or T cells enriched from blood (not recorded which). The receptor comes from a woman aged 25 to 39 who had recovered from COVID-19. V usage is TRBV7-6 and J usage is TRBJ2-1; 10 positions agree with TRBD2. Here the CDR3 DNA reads TGTGCCAGCACCACCGAGAGCGGGGGGGGGTACAATGAGCAGTTCTTC. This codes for CASTTESGGGYNEQFF.